This record looks at one T cell receptor (beta chain) sequence and its context. The data were produced by immunoSEQ multiplex PCR, yet TCRdb's version contains in-frame clones alone and is incomplete. This sample has 270,000 or so clones; about 90% occur once, and the top ten carry roughly 3.9%. CDR3 length equals 16 residues. The V gene end was trimmed by 5 bases and the J gene end by 3 bases; junction bases not matched to a gene: 9. CDR1 is MDHEN, CDR2 SYDVKM, per germline. The record originates from a study of blood T cell repertoires in COVID-19. The overall study: Researchers got acute and convalescent COVID-19 samples from the United States, Italy and Spain.

The age range of participants was about 18 to 90 years, with residence in approximately 25 US areas. The gene calls are TRBV28 and TRBJ2-2, with 7 positions matching TRBD1. The sample taken for sequencing was PBMCs or T cells enriched from blood (not recorded which). This clonotype was obtained from a woman between 25 and 40 years old with acute COVID-19. The CDR3 DNA follows: TGTGCCAGCAGTGGCACCGACAGGGCGGACACCGGGGAGCTGTTTTTT. Protein product: CASSGTDRADTGELFF.